The 25 T cell receptor beta chains presented below share a single source sample, sequenced in a study of blood T cell repertoires in COVID-19. Data came from immunoSEQ multiplex PCR; TCRdb stores just in-frame clones and leaves some out. The sample carries about 300,000 clones, 84% recorded once. Sequencing input: peripheral blood. The source is a human donor with COVID-19, enrolled during active disease. The donor label of this sample is uncertain.

This clone appeared once. The rearrangement links TRBV24-1 to TRBJ2-7; D not resolved. Germline V gene sequence: CDR1 KGHDR, CDR2 SFDVKD. V was pared by 6 bases and J by 11 bases, with 4 bases between. This CDR3 is built from 8 residues. The CDR3 nucleotides read TGTGCCACCAGTAGCGAGTACTTC. Amino acid sequence: CATSSEYF.

This clone appeared a few times. This CDR3 is CASRPGQANTEAFF. The CDR3 DNA is TGTGCCAGCAGACCGGGACAGGCTAACACTGAAGCTTTCTTT. V is TRBV6-4 and J is TRBJ1-1; 8 bases are shared with TRBD1. The CDR3 loop spans 14 amino acids. V shed 6 bases and J 2 bases; nucleotides not matched to a gene: 5. Germline lookup yields CDR1 MRHNA and CDR2 SNTAGT.

The chain has TRBV3-1 (or the pseudogene TRBV3-2) and TRBJ1-4, with D possibly matching TRBD1 (6 bases). This CDR3 spans 15 amino acids. Germline lookup yields CDR1 LGHDT and CDR2 YNNKEL (reference sequence). The ends were cut back, 4 bases at V and 8 bases at J, with 17 bases in the middle. This CDR3 is CASSPGGGLEEKLFF. CDR3 in DNA: TGTGCCAGCAGCCCCGGGGGGGGGCTTGAGGAAAAACTGTTTTTT.

The chain is built from TRBV29-1 and TRBJ1-1, with 7 bases aligning to TRBD1. CDR3 size: 13 residues. Losses at the gene ends were 7 bases for V and 3 bases for J; bases not matched to a gene: 8. Looked up from germline, CDR1 is SQVTM and CDR2 is ANQGSEA. The CDR3 nucleotides are TGCAGCGCCCTCAGGGGGGAGGACACTGAAGCTTTCTTT. Translation: CSALRGEDTEAFF.

The CDR3 is CASSDSRASGRDTQYF. The CDR3 DNA reads as TGTGCCAGCAGTGATTCTCGGGCTAGCGGGAGAGATACGCAGTATTTT. The rearrangement uses TRBV7-6 and TRBJ2-3; TRBD2 matches at 10 bases. Germline assignment: CDR1 SGHVS and CDR2 FNYEAQ. The CDR3 sequence is 16 residues long. The V segment lost 6 bases and the J segment 5 bases; nucleotides outside the gene matches: 11.

The rearrangement uses TRBV20-1 and TRBJ2-5; D gene ambiguous. Germline assignment: CDR1 DFQATT and CDR2 SNEGSKA (reference sequence). The ends were cut back, 3 bases at V and 1 base at J, with 6 bases in the middle. There are 12 residues in the CDR3. CDR3 amino acids: CSASWLQETQYF. The CDR3 bases are TGCAGTGCTAGTTGGCTCCAAGAGACCCAGTACTTC.

The chain combines TRBV9 with TRBJ1-2, with 7 positions matching TRBD1. Trimming cost V 3 bases and J 12 bases; bases outside gene matches: 14. CDR3 length equals 14 residues. Germline V gene lookup returns CDR1 SGDLS and CDR2 YYNGEE. This CDR3 is CASSAQTGTSAHTF. CDR3 DNA: TGTGCCAGCAGCGCCCAGACAGGGACCTCTGCCCACACCTTC.

The chain has TRBV27 and TRBJ2-1; 9 bases line up with TRBD2. CDR1 and CDR2 (germline): MNHEY, SMNVEV (reference sequence). J lost 8 bases, V lost 4 bases, and 15 bases had no gene match. The CDR3 extends over 17 amino acids. The CDR3 is CASSSPVAGGRAYEQFF. The DNA for the CDR3 is TGTGCCAGCAGTTCCCCTGTCGCGGGCGGGAGGGCGTATGAGCAGTTCTTC.

The V and J genes are TRBV9 and TRBJ2-3, with D possibly TRBD2 on 6 matching bases. The CDR3 is 16 amino acids. CDR1 is SGDLS, CDR2 YYNGEE, per germline. V lost 0 bases and J lost 0, with 11 bases in between. The CDR3 reads CASSVGPSASTDTQYF. In DNA, the CDR3 is TGTGCCAGCAGCGTAGGTCCTAGCGCAAGCACAGATACGCAGTATTTT.

This chain uses TRBV28 with TRBJ2-3; no firm D call. Germline lookup yields CDR1 MDHEN and CDR2 SYDVKM. The CDR3 spans 16 residues. V was pared by 1 base and J by 1 base, with 12 bases between. The CDR3, as DNA: TGTGCCAGCAGTTTATCCAGGTATTCGGGCACAGATACGCAGTATTTT. Translated, it gives CASSLSRYSGTDTQYF.

The gene calls are TRBV7-3 and TRBJ2-4; D call uncertain. This CDR3 has 15 amino acids. The germline CDR1 and CDR2 sequences are SGHTA and FQGTGA. Trimming took off 2 bases at V and 0 bases at J, with 8 bases between the two ends. The CDR3 spells CASSLDTLAKNIQYF. The CDR3 DNA is TGTGCCAGCAGCTTAGACACGCTAGCCAAAAACATTCAGTACTTC.

V and J are TRBV6-5 and TRBJ2-7, with 10 bases aligning to TRBD1. The CDR3 extends over 13 amino acids. CDR1 and CDR2 (germline): MNHEY, SVGAGI. V shed 10 bases and J 3 bases; nucleotides not matched to a gene: 6. CDR3 nucleotide sequence: TGTGCCACATCCGGGACAGGGGTCTACGAGCAGTACTTC. Its translation: CATSGTGVYEQYF.

The chain uses TRBV7-6 and TRBJ2-5; the match to TRBD2 covers 11 bases. In germline, CDR1 is SGHVS, CDR2 FNYEAQ. The trim removed 5 bases at V and 1 base at J, leaving 9 bases unmatched. The CDR3 is 17 residues long. The CDR3 is CASSVTDSGRGQETQYF. CDR3 coding DNA: TGTGCCAGCAGCGTGACGGATAGCGGGAGGGGCCAAGAGACCCAGTACTTC.

The chain uses TRBV19 and TRBJ2-1; D not certain. The CDR3 has 14 residues. Germline CDR1 reads LNHDA; CDR2 reads SQIVND (reference sequence). Trimming took off 7 bases at V and 7 bases at J, with 17 bases between the two ends. CDR3 in DNA: TGTGCCAGTACCGCCACGGCGTGGAGAAATGAGCAGTTCTTC. Amino acids: CASTATAWRNEQFF.

A word on this clone: One end of the junction fails to match germline, which may point to a read error. V is TRBV19 and J is TRBJ1-5; a possible D gene is TRBD1 (6 bases). CDR1 is LNHDA and CDR2 is SQIVND in the germline V gene (reference sequence). CDR3 length: 15 residues. The chain's CDR3 is CASSGGGTYNQPQHF. The CDR3 DNA reads TGTGCGAGTAGTGGGGGAGGGACATACAATCAGCCCCAGCATTTT.

This clone has only a few counts. This chain links TRBV29-1 with TRBJ1-5, with TRBD1 matching 8 bases. The CDR3 runs 15 residues. CDR1 is SQVTM and CDR2 is ANQGSEA in the germline V gene. V shed 4 bases, J shed 5 bases, and the junction held 10 bases outside the gene matches. The CDR3 DNA sequence: TGCAGCGTTGCTGCCGGGACAGGCAGGGATCAGCCCCAGCATTTT. Its protein is CSVAAGTGRDQPQHF.

The chain couples TRBV19 to TRBJ1-5, with 8 bases matching TRBD1. V shed 6 bases and J 4 bases; nucleotides not matched to a gene: 5. The CDR3 has 14 residues. The germline CDR1 and CDR2 sequences are LNHDA and SQIVND (reference sequence). The CDR3 here is CASSTGTGNQPQHF. CDR3 nucleotides: TGTGCCAGTAGCACCGGGACAGGTAATCAGCCCCAGCATTTT.

This chain joins TRBV28 and TRBJ2-5; TRBD2 agrees at 11 bases. Germline V lookup: CDR1 MDHEN, CDR2 SYDVKM. This CDR3 region has 15 residues. The J segment lost 6 bases and the V segment lost 6 bases, leaving 9 bases of the junction unmatched. Here the CDR3 DNA reads TGTGCCAGCAGCCCGGGACTAGCGGTGGGGCAGACCCAGTACTTC. Its protein product is CASSPGLAVGQTQYF.

The rearrangement links TRBV7-3 to TRBJ2-7; D possibly corresponds to TRBD2 (6 bases). Germline lookup yields CDR1 SGHTA and CDR2 FQGTGA. The CDR3 runs to 15 residues. Deletions cut 1 base from V and 5 bases from J, with 15 bases between. Here the CDR3 DNA reads TGTGCCAGCAGCTTAAGTCCCGGGAGCTGGGACGAGCAGTACTTC. It yields the protein CASSLSPGSWDEQYF. The full variable domain, its missing parts supplied by reference TRBV7-3 and TRBJ2-7, is GAGVSQTPSNKVTEKGKYVELRCDPISGHTALYWYRQSLGQGPEFLIYFQGTGAADDSGLPNDRFFAVRPEGSVSTLKIQRTERGDSAVYLCASSLSPGSWDEQYFGPGTRLTVT.

The V call is TRBV3-1 (or the pseudogene TRBV3-2), the J call TRBJ1-4; D is ambiguous. Per germline, CDR1 LGHDT and CDR2 YNNKEL (reference sequence). The CDR3 loop spans 17 amino acids. V was shortened by 0 bases and J by 8 bases, with 19 bases between the two germline ends. The CDR3 DNA reads as TGTGCCAGCAGCCAAGATTATCTCGCTGGGAGTAAGGAAAAACTGTTTTTT. This codes for CASSQDYLAGSKEKLFF.

CDR3 residues: CATSPGRGGVGQPQHF. The CDR3 nucleotides read TGTGCCACCAGCCCAGGAAGGGGTGGGGTGGGTCAGCCCCAGCATTTT. The rearrangement joins TRBV24-1 to TRBJ1-5, with TRBD1 as a possible D gene (5 bases). Germline V lookup: CDR1 KGHDR, CDR2 SFDVKD. Trimming cost V 7 bases and J 6 bases, with 21 bases left between them. The CDR3 sequence is 16 residues long.

This chain links TRBV9 with TRBJ2-1; 8 positions match TRBD2. CDR1 is SGDLS, CDR2 YYNGEE, per germline. The CDR3 contains 17 residues. Trimming took 3 bases from V and 3 from J; bases not matched to a gene: 11. Here the CDR3 DNA reads TGTGCCAGCAGCGGAGGTCCGACCAGCGGGAGCTACAATGAGCAGTTCTTC. Encoded protein: CASSGGPTSGSYNEQFF.

The genes are TRBV15 and TRBJ1-3; D gene uncertain. This CDR3 region has 15 residues. Trimming removed 3 bases at V and 0 bases at J, with 9 bases between. CDR1 and CDR2 (germline): LNHNV, YYDKDF (reference sequence). CDR3 DNA: TGTGCCACCAGCAGGGCTCAGGTCTCTGGAAACACCATATATTTT. It is translated as CATSRAQVSGNTIYF.

The chain carries TRBV7-6 and TRBJ2-7; maybe TRBD2 (6 bases). Germline V gene data show CDR1 as SGHVS and CDR2 as FNYEAQ. V dropped 1 base and J dropped 2 bases, with 12 bases sitting between them. This CDR3 has 15 amino acids. The CDR3 DNA sequence: TGTGCCAGCAGCTTAGAAGTTGGCGGGGCCTACGAGCAGTACTTC. It yields the protein CASSLEVGGAYEQYF.

The chain has TRBV30 and TRBJ2-7; a weak D match, TRBD1 (8 bases). In germline, CDR1 is GTSNPN, CDR2 SVGIG (reference sequence). The V end lost 3 bases, the J end lost 6 bases, and 18 bases lay between the germline ends. The CDR3 runs to 14 residues. The CDR3 loop reads CAWSRRTGRGEQYF. The CDR3 DNA reads TGTGCCTGGAGCCGACGGACAGGGAGGGGCGAGCAGTACTTC.